What follows are 27 T cell receptor beta chains derived from one specimen sequenced in a study of blood T cell repertoires in COVID-19. Repertoires were generated with immunoSEQ multiplex PCR, while TCRdb's copy carries only in-frame clones and drops some. The sample comprises 110,000 or so clones, approximately 91% of which are singletons, and around 8.4% rests with the top ten. Sequencing used peripheral blood. Receptors originate from an older woman who had recovered from COVID-19.

The V gene is TRBV19, the J gene TRBJ2-4, with 9 positions matching TRBD1. V was clipped by 10 bases and J by 5 bases; unmatched bases: 9. The germline gives CDR1 LNHDA, CDR2 SQIVND (reference sequence). CDR3 length: 14 residues. The CDR3 nucleotides are TGTGCCACAAACAGGGGGCGGGTAGAAAACATTCAGTACTTC. Translating gives CATNRGRVENIQYF.

The V gene is TRBV5-6, the J gene TRBJ2-1; D is undetermined. The V end lost 0 bases, the J end lost 6 bases, and 7 bases lay between the germline ends. Germline CDR1 is SGHDT and CDR2 is YYEEEE. CDR3 length equals 13 residues. The CDR3 DNA is TGTGCCAGCAGCTTGGTTGCAGTCAATGAGCAGTTCTTC. It translates to CASSLVAVNEQFF. Combining the CDR3 with reference TRBV5-6 and TRBJ2-1 gives the whole variable domain DAGVTQSPTHLIKTRGQQVTLRCSPKSGHDTVSWYQQALGQGPQFIFQYYEEEERQRGNFPDRFSGHQFPNYSSELNVNALLLGDSALYLCASSLVAVNEQFFGPGTRLTVL.

V and J are TRBV18 and TRBJ2-3, with 14 bases aligning to TRBD2. CDR1 is KGHSH and CDR2 is LQKENI in the germline V gene. The V segment lost 3 bases and the J segment 2 bases; nucleotides outside the gene matches: 1. CDR3 length: 16 amino acids. The CDR3 DNA reads as TGTGCCAGCTCACCGGGACTAGCGGGGGCCACAGATACGCAGTATTTT. Amino acid sequence: CASSPGLAGATDTQYF.

V gene TRBV7-9 combines with J gene TRBJ1-2; perhaps TRBD1 as D (5 bases). Trimming pared 1 base from V and 6 bases from J, leaving 12 bases between. CDR3 length: 14 residues. Germline V CDR1 and CDR2: SEHNR, FQNEAQ (reference sequence). The CDR3 loop reads CASSLESRVHGYTF. As DNA, the CDR3 is TGTGCCAGCAGCTTAGAAAGCAGGGTGCATGGCTACACCTTC. Looking up the rest from reference TRBV7-9 and TRBJ1-2 gives the full variable domain: DTGVSQNPRHKITKRGQNVTFRCDPISEHNRLYWYRQTLGQGPEFLTYFQNEAQLEKSRLLSDRFSAERPKGSFSTLEIQRTEQGDSAMYLCASSLESRVHGYTFGSGTRLTVV.

This rearrangement joins TRBV7-4 to TRBJ2-2; D may be TRBD2 (5 bases). The V end lost 1 base, the J end lost 7 bases, and 7 bases lay between the germline ends. The CDR3 spans 13 residues. Germline V CDR1 and CDR2: SGHVT, SQSDAQ. The CDR3 loop is CASSLGEHGELFF. The DNA for the CDR3 is TGTGCCAGCAGCTTAGGGGAGCACGGGGAGCTGTTTTTT. The whole variable domain, remainder taken from reference TRBV7-4 and TRBJ2-2, is GAGVSQSPRYKVAKRGRDVALRCDSISGHVTLYWYRQTLGQGSEVLTYSQSDAQRDKSGRPSGRFSAERPERSVSTLKIQRTEQGDSAVYLCASSLGEHGELFFGEGSRLTVL.

The chain carries TRBV6-4 and TRBJ2-2, with TRBD2 identical over 7 bases. Germline V gives CDR1 MRHNA, CDR2 SNTAGT. The V segment lost 4 bases and the J segment 2 bases; nucleotides outside the gene matches: 7. This CDR3 is built from 16 residues. CDR3 sequence: CASSAFSGHNTGELFF. DNA of the CDR3: TGTGCCAGCAGTGCCTTTAGCGGGCACAACACCGGGGAGCTGTTTTTT.

This rearrangement joins TRBV21-1 to TRBJ2-7; TRBD2 was called by the table and not checked on the DNA. TRBV21-1 represents a pseudogene. This CDR3 spans 20 amino acids. DNA for the CDR3: TGTGCCAGCAGCAAAAAGGATCGGATTAGCGGGAGTCGGGGCTCCTACGAGCAGTACTTC. As protein: CASSKKDRISGSRGSYEQYF.

The chain has TRBV4-1 and TRBJ2-5; 9 positions agree with TRBD1. The CDR3 spans 14 residues. V was clipped by 7 bases and J by 4 bases; unmatched bases: 7. The germline gives CDR1 MGHRA, CDR2 YSYEKL. The CDR3 spells CASKRTGVGETQYF. The CDR3 DNA reads as TGCGCCAGCAAACGGACAGGGGTGGGAGAGACCCAGTACTTC.

CDR3 amino acids: CASRFLLGGNSPLHF. DNA for the CDR3: TGTGCCAGCAGATTTTTGCTCGGAGGGAATTCACCCCTCCACTTT. This rearrangement joins TRBV5-8 to TRBJ1-6; D remains ambiguous. Trimming took 5 bases from V and 7 from J, leaving 16 bases between them. Germline V CDR1 and CDR2: SGHTS, YDEGEE. This CDR3 is 15 amino acids long.

The CDR3 protein is CSVGQGSFTGELFF. Written as DNA, the CDR3 is TGCAGCGTTGGACAGGGGTCCTTCACCGGGGAGCTGTTTTTT. The chain uses TRBV29-1 and TRBJ2-2; 8 bases match TRBD1. This CDR3 has 14 amino acids. V was pared by 4 bases and J by 4 bases, with 5 bases of the junction left unmatched. Germline values: CDR1 SQVTM, CDR2 ANQGSEA.

The V call is TRBV2, the J call TRBJ2-1; D possibly corresponds to TRBD2 (7 bases). CDR3 size: 16 residues. Trimming stripped 6 bases from V and 5 bases from J, with 20 bases between. Per the germline V gene, CDR1 is SNHLY and CDR2 is FYNNEI. CDR3 nucleotide sequence: TGTGCCAGCAGATCGGAGGGGGGGGGCCCGAACAATGAGCAGTTCTTC. Its protein product is CASRSEGGGPNNEQFF.

This chain joins TRBV10-3 and TRBJ2-5, with a possible D match to TRBD1 (6 bases). Germline CDR1 ENHRY, CDR2 SYGVKD. The CDR3 totals 14 residues. Trimming left V 3 bases short and J 5 bases short, with 13 bases between. CDR3 bases: TGTGCCATCAGTGAAAGCGGACAGAGGGAGACCCAGTACTTC. This codes for CAISESGQRETQYF.

Regarding this clone: This same CDR3 is encoded by further DNA sequences in the sample. The chain uses TRBV7-2 and TRBJ1-4; D possibly corresponds to TRBD1 (6 bases). The CDR3 is made up of 14 amino acids. V lost 1 base to trimming and J lost 3 bases, with 6 bases between them. The germline CDR1 and CDR2 sequences are SGHTA and FQGNSA. The chain's CDR3 is CASSLDRANEKLFF. DNA for the CDR3: TGTGCCAGCAGCTTAGACAGGGCTAATGAAAAACTGTTTTTT.

The chain combines TRBV6-6 with TRBJ2-2; 7 nucleotides line up with TRBD1. The CDR3 covers 14 residues. Unmatched junction bases numbered 7, after V lost 10 bases and J lost 2 bases. Per the germline V gene, CDR1 is MNHNY and CDR2 is SVGAGI (reference sequence). The CDR3 sequence is CAIATGSNTGELFF. Written as DNA, the CDR3 is TGTGCCATCGCGACAGGGTCTAACACCGGGGAGCTGTTTTTT.

The chain recombines TRBV27 with TRBJ1-5; D not resolved. Germline V lookup: CDR1 MNHEY, CDR2 SMNVEV (reference sequence). V shed 1 base and J shed 2 bases, with 6 bases lying between them. This CDR3 has 14 residues. The DNA of the CDR3 is TGTGCCAGCAGTTTATTTCGTGGCAATCAGCCCCAGCATTTT. Its translation: CASSLFRGNQPQHF.

The rearrangement joins TRBV3-1 (or the pseudogene TRBV3-2) to TRBJ2-2; a possible D gene is TRBD2 (6 bases). This CDR3 is built from 17 residues. Trimming took 0 bases from V and 3 from J, leaving 14 bases between them. CDR1 and CDR2 (germline): LGHDT, YNNKEL (reference sequence). CDR3 loop: CASSQDRGSGDTGELFF. The CDR3 DNA reads as TGTGCCAGCAGCCAAGATCGGGGGTCGGGGGACACCGGGGAGCTGTTTTTT.

This clone was seen a single time. The rearrangement uses TRBV5-4 and TRBJ2-7, with 7 bases aligning to TRBD2. Germline V CDR1 and CDR2: SGHNT, YYREEE (reference sequence). This CDR3 is 13 amino acids long. V shed 2 bases, J shed 4 bases, and the junction held 3 bases outside the gene matches. CDR3 nucleotide sequence: TGTGCCAGCAGCTTAGGACTAGGGTACGAGCAGTACTTC. It specifies CASSLGLGYEQYF.

V usage is TRBV3-1 (or the pseudogene TRBV3-2) and J usage is TRBJ1-1, with a possible D match to TRBD1 (5 bases). The V end was cut by 3 bases, the J end by 1 base, with 6 bases between. CDR1 and CDR2 from the germline V gene are LGHDT and YNNKEL (reference sequence). The CDR3 contains 13 residues. CDR3 DNA sequence: TGTGCCAGCAGCCAGGGGGGGAACACTGAAGCTTTCTTT. Amino acid sequence: CASSQGGNTEAFF.

The chain is built from TRBV5-6 and TRBJ2-1; the match to TRBD2 covers 11 bases. This CDR3 region has 15 residues. The V and J ends lost 3 bases and 4 bases, in that order; junction bases with no gene match: 3. Germline CDR1 reads SGHDT; CDR2 reads YYEEEE. CDR3 nucleotides: TGTGCCAGCAGCTGGGGACTAGCGGAGTACAATGAGCAGTTCTTC. Protein: CASSWGLAEYNEQFF.

This chain joins TRBV18 and TRBJ1-5; TRBD1 aligns across 7 bases. Per germline, CDR1 KGHSH and CDR2 LQKENI. Unmatched junction bases numbered 5, after V lost 2 bases and J lost 4 bases. The CDR3 totals 15 residues. CDR3 sequence reads: CASSPRDSDNQPQHF. The CDR3 nucleotides are TGTGCCAGCTCACCAAGGGACAGTGATAATCAGCCCCAGCATTTT.

The chain employs TRBV6-1 and TRBJ1-4, with D perhaps matching TRBD1 (5 bases). V was trimmed by 2 bases and J by 5 bases, leaving 12 bases between them. Germline loops: CDR1 MNHNS, CDR2 SASEGT. This CDR3 is 15 amino acids long. Here the CDR3 reads CASSEPTGGNEKLFF. CDR3 nucleotide sequence: TGTGCCAGCAGTGAACCTACAGGTGGGAATGAAAAACTGTTTTTT.

This clone was observed a single time. V usage is TRBV9 and J usage is TRBJ2-7; maybe TRBD2 (7 bases). CDR1 and CDR2 from the germline V gene are SGDLS and YYNGEE. The V gene lost 0 bases and the J gene lost 0 bases, with 16 bases spanning the gap. This CDR3 spans 17 amino acids. The CDR3 sequence: CASSVAGGPPSSYEQYF. The CDR3 region has the DNA TGTGCCAGCAGCGTAGCGGGGGGCCCCCCCAGCTCCTACGAGCAGTACTTC.

The chain uses TRBV5-1 and TRBJ2-2, with TRBD2 identical over 9 bases. J gave up 6 bases and V 0 bases, and 6 bases lay outside the gene matches. Germline lookup yields CDR1 SGHRS and CDR2 YFSETQ. The length of the CDR3 is 16 residues. The CDR3 sequence is CASSLGVAGEAGELFF. CDR3 DNA sequence: TGCGCCAGCAGCTTGGGGGTAGCGGGAGAGGCCGGGGAGCTGTTTTTT.

This CDR3 reads CASSNPGQGKDTQYF. The CDR3 DNA follows: TGTGCCAGCAGTAACCCGGGACAGGGGAAGGATACGCAGTATTTT. The chain combines TRBV9 with TRBJ2-3, with 10 bases lining up with TRBD1. With 5 bases clipped from V and 6 bases from J, the junction kept 9 bases outside the gene matches. The germline V gene has CDR1 SGDLS and CDR2 YYNGEE. This CDR3 contains 15 residues. Variable domain in full (rest from reference TRBV9 and TRBJ2-3): DSGVTQTPKHLITATGQRVTLRCSPRSGDLSVYWYQQSLDQGLQFLIQYYNGEERAKGNILERFSAQQFPDLHSELNLSSLELGDSALYFCASSNPGQGKDTQYFGPGTRLTVL.

The rearrangement links TRBV7-3 to TRBJ2-5, with D perhaps matching TRBD2 (6 bases). The V gene lost 2 bases and the J gene lost 5 bases, with 9 bases spanning the gap. CDR1 SGHTA and CDR2 FQGTGA come from the germline V gene. The CDR3 has 13 residues. CDR3 residues: CASSLFGGETQYF. CDR3 in DNA: TGTGCCAGCAGCTTATTTGGGGGGGAGACCCAGTACTTC. Complete variable domain (other parts from reference TRBV7-3 and TRBJ2-5): GAGVSQTPSNKVTEKGKYVELRCDPISGHTALYWYRQSLGQGPEFLIYFQGTGAADDSGLPNDRFFAVRPEGSVSTLKIQRTERGDSAVYLCASSLFGGETQYFGPGTRLLVL.

The chain has TRBV30 and TRBJ1-1; TRBD1 is a possible D gene (5 bases). CDR1 is GTSNPN, CDR2 SVGIG, per germline (reference sequence). V was cut by 0 bases and J by 2 bases, with 16 bases left in between. CDR3 size: 16 residues. The CDR3 coding sequence is TGTGCCTGGAGTGTAATTCCCGGGGGTACCAACACTGAAGCTTTCTTT. Protein sequence: CAWSVIPGGTNTEAFF.

This clone was found a few times. The chain links TRBV6-5 to TRBJ2-1; D possibly corresponds to TRBD2 (6 bases). This CDR3 has 12 amino acids. V was shortened by 4 bases and J by 15 bases, with 16 bases between the two germline ends. The germline gives CDR1 MNHEY, CDR2 SVGAGI. Here the CDR3 DNA reads TGTGCCAGCAGTTCTACGACTAGTAGGACGTTCTTC. It encodes CASSSTTSRTFF.